This section outlines one T cell receptor beta chain sequence together with its context. Its antigen remains unidentified. The record has no base qualities; no much larger clone is one base away. This record comes from a study of OX40 agonist ivuxolimab in advanced cancers. Turning to the overall study: The costimulatory receptor OX40 (CD134) was targeted by ivuxolimab, a fully human IgG2 agonistic monoclonal antibody. Of the roughly 52 dose-escalation patients, hepatocellular carcinoma was present in approximately 20, melanoma in around 15, renal cell carcinoma in 9 and head and neck cancer in 9. The purpose of peripheral TCRbeta sequencing was to test whether ivuxolimab changed TCR sequence diversity and led to clonal T-cell expansion. Partial responses were achieved by three dose-escalation patients, of whom one had hepatocellular carcinoma and two had cutaneous melanoma. Intravenous ivuxolimab was administered to patients every 2 weeks at six dose levels: 0.01, 0.1, 0.3, 1.5, 3 and 10 mg/kg. Patients were allowed to have had prior anti-PD-1, anti-PD-L1 or anti-CTLA-4 therapy, and approximately 40% of the dose-escalation patients had previously received checkpoint inhibitors. A male proportion of almost 85% and a mean age of about 60 years, ranging from 23 to 79, were recorded for the dose-escalation cohort. The monotherapy dose-escalation portion (N = 52 patients) of the phase I ivuxolimab trial is reported in the paper.

Taken from the germline V gene (reference sequence), the CDR1 and CDR2 loops are LNHDA and SQIVND. The CDR3 runs 14 residues from the cysteine to the phenylalanine. Solely the CDR3 DNA is kept, with 42 bases framed from the first base. The trial excluded patients who had a history of autoimmune disease or who were on systemic immunosuppression. In every dose cohort, peripheral blood was drawn for TCR sequencing at baseline, cycle 4 day 1, and cycle 7 day 1. Samples were obtained from an open-label, multicenter, first-in-human phase I dose-escalation trial of ivuxolimab. Adults with locally advanced or metastatic melanoma, renal cell carcinoma, hepatocellular carcinoma or head and neck squamous cell carcinoma were enrolled in the trial. Before TCR sequencing, CD4+ T cells and CD8+ T cells from peripheral blood were sorted into separate populations. For sequencing of the TCRbeta CDR3 region, genomic DNA was extracted from the sorted cells. The immunoSEQ Assay was used for sequencing of TCRbeta CDR3 regions. TCRdb carries this immuneACCESS record with in-frame sequences only. Its versions omit some clonotypes, under half of them owing to an unresolved V gene in the studies checked, with the rest unexplained. This sample gives about 67,000 clones in total; approximately 91% of them show up just once. The ten largest clones add up to about 2% of the sample.

What the study reported, not specific to this receptor: On average, CD8+ T cells showed more expanded clones than CD4+ T cells after ivuxolimab. In the 0.1-3.0 mg/kg groups, partial responders had among the lowest normalized peripheral clonal expansion, particularly in CD8+ T cells. Antigen specificity was not determined for the clonally expanded peripheral T cells. Low levels of normalized T-cell clonal expansion were also shown by some nonresponding patients. At doses of 0.1 to 3.0 mg/kg, clonal expansion of both CD4+ and CD8+ blood T cells was observed from baseline to week 6.

The input for sequencing was CD4+ or CD8+ T cells sorted from blood, taken in a trial of the OX40 agonist ivuxolimab. The sequence joins TRBV19 to TRBJ2-5, with TRBD1 identical over 8 junction bases. The DNA end is more similar to TRBJ2-7, so the J call may be wrong. This TCR came from an adult with an advanced solid tumor such as melanoma, head and neck, liver or kidney cancer. This receptor carries the CDR3 CASSRDRSSYEQYF. DNA sequence: TGTGCCAGTAGTAGGGACAGGAGCTCCTACGAGCAGTACTTC.